This TCR beta chain was retrieved from a study of blood T cells in healthy people across ages. Study results and limitations: A strong correlation between TCR beta diversity and naive T cell percentage was seen.

A second about 7 to 12 cycle PCR used barcoded and J-beta primers. Every sample produced at least 2.5 million CDR3-containing paired-end reads. TCRdb processed the 5' RACE reads anew with MiXCR; each CDR3 protein has one entry. The sample shows 850,000 to 1,000,000 distinct CDR3 sequences, 48% of them seen only once. This clonotype was seen at least ten times. What it binds is not known. Investigators took roughly 10 milliliters of peripheral blood from every donor. This clonotype was sampled from a man younger than 40 in good health. Sequenced: blood.

In DNA, the CDR3 is TGTGCCTGGAGTGCCGGGACAGAACCCTACGAGCAGTACTTC. Its protein product is CAWSAGTEPYEQYF. The chain recombines TRBV30 with TRBJ2-7; 7 bases line up with TRBD1. Germline V gene data show CDR1 as GTSNPN and CDR2 as SVGIG (reference sequence). The CDR3 sequence is 14 residues long. J gave up 2 bases and V 1 base, and 5 bases lay outside the gene matches.